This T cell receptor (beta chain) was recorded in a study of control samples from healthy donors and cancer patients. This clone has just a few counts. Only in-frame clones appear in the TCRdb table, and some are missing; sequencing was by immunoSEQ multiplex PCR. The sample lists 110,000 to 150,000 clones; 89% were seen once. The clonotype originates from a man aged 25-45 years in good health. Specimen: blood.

The CDR3 sequence: CASSLELRLAGRTDTQYF. The CDR3 DNA reads as TGTGCCAGCAGCTTAGAATTGCGGCTAGCGGGCAGAACAGATACGCAGTATTTT. J is TRBJ2-3 and V is TRBV7-9; TRBD2 aligns across 8 bases. Germline loops: CDR1 SEHNR, CDR2 FQNEAQ (reference sequence). The CDR3 runs 18 residues. Losses at the gene ends were 1 base for V and 3 bases for J; bases not matched to a gene: 12. Together with reference TRBV7-9 and TRBJ2-3, the CDR3 gives the full variable domain: DTGVSQNPRHKITKRGQNVTFRCDPISEHNRLYWYRQTLGQGPEFLTYFQNEAQLEKSRLLSDRFSAERPKGSFSTLEIQRTEQGDSAMYLCASSLELRLAGRTDTQYFGPGTRLTVL.